This TCR beta chain is drawn from a study of response to subunit inactivated influenza vaccine. The trim removed 7 bases at V and 0 bases at J, leaving 3 bases unmatched. Germline V lookup: CDR1 MNHEY, CDR2 SVGEGT. The CDR3 contains 14 residues. This clonotype has only a few counts. TCRdb re-called the RT-PCR reads through MiXCR, storing one row per CDR3 protein. The table lists around 520,000 distinct CDR3 sequences, 12% of them singletons. The TCR comes from a man in his fifties or sixties who received an inactivated influenza vaccine. Source: PBMCs from blood, taken on the day of vaccination. This rearrangement joins TRBV6-2 or TRBV6-3 to TRBJ2-1; the match to TRBD2 covers 7 bases. CDR3 region: CASKRDSSYNEQFF. The CDR3 nucleotides are TGTGCCAGCAAGCGGGATAGCTCCTACAATGAGCAGTTCTTC.